These T cell receptor beta chains were read from a single sample in a study of brain T cells in children with intractable seizures. The repertoire was sequenced with immunoSEQ multiplex PCR; TCRdb's copy has only in-frame clones and lacks some. The table shows tens of thousands of clones, with approximately 94% occurring only once. The input for sequencing was peripheral blood, taken at surgery. The source of these receptors is a boy less than two years old with tuberous sclerosis and intractable seizures. Each CDR3 is given with its conserved first and last residue. The D gene is left open where the match is weak.

d_gene	v_gene	j_gene	CDR3aa
.	TRBV11-3	TRBJ1-1	CASTPRELNTEAFF
TRBD1	TRBV19	TRBJ2-2	CASRITGGASDGELFF
.	TRBV6-2/TRBV6-3	TRBJ1-2	CASSPAYPTGNYGYTF
.	TRBV11-3	TRBJ1-4	CASSQDSLQLMKNCFF
.	TRBV11-2	TRBJ2-1	CASSLSLGNEQFF
TRBD2	TRBV7-3	TRBJ2-7	CASTLDLAGDSYEQYF
.	TRBV7-8	TRBJ2-1	CIGSSYNEQFF
.	TRBV7-9	TRBJ2-7	CASTLPTGSGDEQYF
.	TRBV11-1	TRBJ2-5	CASSRTTEGETQYF
TRBD2	TRBV15	TRBJ2-1	CATQGTSGAAEQFF
TRBD1	TRBV7-9	TRBJ2-7	CASSLEGGRSIPF
TRBD2	TRBV30	TRBJ2-6	CAWAGGGGANVLTF
TRBD1	TRBV28	TRBJ2-7	CASSPDRAYEQYF
.	TRBV3-1/TRBV3-2	TRBJ2-5	CASSQRETQYF
TRBD2	TRBV30	TRBJ2-1	CAWRADRGLARYNEQFF
TRBD1	TRBV6-1	TRBJ1-2	CASSEGLRQGPYGYTF
TRBD2	TRBV7-9	TRBJ2-3	CASSLFSGLAPHSTDTQYF
TRBD2	TRBV5-1	TRBJ2-5	CASSAGTSVEVETQYF
TRBD1	TRBV24-1	TRBJ2-7	CATSDLTGVCEQYF
TRBD2	TRBV5-5	TRBJ2-7	CASSFVTSGSRNEQYF
TRBD2	TRBV7-9	TRBJ2-1	CASSLRTSGHNEQFF
TRBD1	TRBV5-5	TRBJ1-3	CASSLAGGGNTIYF
.	TRBV9	TRBJ2-5	CASSGPRPPSEETQYF
.	TRBV7-9	TRBJ2-7	CASSRDGGEQYF
TRBD2	TRBV10-1	TRBJ2-7	CASSASGRAYEQYF
TRBD2	TRBV5-1	TRBJ2-1	CASSLVTSGGSNEQFF
.	TRBV10-3	TRBJ1-2	CAISEGYSGGYGYTF
TRBD2	TRBV4-1	TRBJ2-7	CASSQIPGLAGVGSYEQYF
.	TRBV9	TRBJ2-5	CASSDPRVQETQYF
TRBD1	TRBV29-1	TRBJ1-1	CSVATGGDTEAFF
.	TRBV5-4	TRBJ2-5	CASSLWRAETQYF
.	TRBV7-2	TRBJ2-7	CASSSSATYEQYF
TRBD1	TRBV27	TRBJ1-2	CASSLTGTAWRSRGYTF
TRBD1	TRBV6-5	TRBJ1-6	CASSYRGQGKGSPLHF
.	TRBV28	TRBJ1-6	CASSFSRDILGSPLHF
TRBD2	TRBV4-1	TRBJ2-5	CASRGRGTQETQYF
.	TRBV15	TRBJ2-2	CATSRVGGPNTGELFF
.	TRBV7-8	TRBJ2-7	CASSLDGGFYEQYF
.	TRBV19	TRBJ2-1	CASSTFALGHEQFF
TRBD2	TRBV3-1/TRBV3-2	TRBJ2-1	CASSPRQGLAQNNEQFF
.	TRBV30	TRBJ1-1	CAWSEGSYTEAFF
TRBD2	TRBV24-1	TRBJ2-1	CATSDQTSGYNEQFF
.	TRBV6-1	TRBJ2-2	CASSERRPGELFF
.	TRBV6-6	TRBJ1-1	CASSLGHKNTEAFF
.	TRBV6-4	TRBJ2-3	CASSDEGSDTQYF
.	TRBV19	TRBJ1-2	CASSMKGRRAFNYGYTF
TRBD2	TRBV7-3	TRBJ2-5	CASSQLAGPQETQYF
.	TRBV6-6	TRBJ1-2	CATTNGESHSNYGYTF
TRBD1	TRBV6-5	TRBJ1-5	CASSQNRGSNQPQHF
.	TRBV5-1	TRBJ2-2	CASSLGRSGVNTGELFF
TRBD2	TRBV2	TRBJ2-2	CASDLINSGGANTGELFF
.	TRBV18	TRBJ2-7	CASSNGLRGQYF
TRBD2	TRBV9	TRBJ2-1	CASSDKLAGLGNEQFF
TRBD1	TRBV25-1	TRBJ1-2	CASAGTGNGYTF
.	TRBV7-7	TRBJ2-1	CASSPSPLGTLSSYNEQFF
.	TRBV2	TRBJ2-1	CASSDEGRNEQFF
TRBD1	TRBV24-1	TRBJ2-2	CATSDLLGTGTGNTGELFF
.	TRBV20-1	TRBJ2-5	CSAPRETQYF
TRBD1	TRBV9	TRBJ2-7	CASSTGVTYEQYF